This is a list of T cell receptor beta chains from one sample in a study of breast tumors, draining lymph nodes, adjacent tissues. Each CDR3 protein gets one entry after TCRdb re-called the multiplex PCR reads with MiXCR. The sample includes around 140,000 distinct CDR3 sequences, around 24% of them seen just once. Sequenced sample: axillary lymph node tissue. All receptors come from a female donor with breast cancer. Some clones in this sample may be carry-over from other donors' samples. Both conserved end residues are part of each CDR3. Each record gives: CDR3 protein, CDR3 DNA, D gene, J gene, V gene, clone size. D genes are given only for firm matches. Expanded clones get a size class; other rows say once, few or many, or leave the size out.

CASSVGQGLYEKLFF TGTGCCAGCAGCGTAGGGCAGGGCTTATATGAAAAACTGTTTTTT . TRBJ1-4 TRBV9 many
CSARVGQSSSYEQYF TGCAGTGCTAGGGTGGGACAGAGTTCCTCCTACGAGCAGTACTTC TRBD1 TRBJ2-7 TRBV20-1 many
CSANPWGGTDTQYF TGCAGTGCTAACCCTTGGGGGGGTACAGATACGCAGTATTTT TRBD2 TRBJ2-3 TRBV20-1 many
CATSSSGLALSYNEQFF TGTGCCACCAGCTCTTCGGGACTAGCCCTCTCCTACAATGAGCAGTTCTTC TRBD2 TRBJ2-1 TRBV15 many
CASSLQVSSYEQYF TGTGCCAGCAGTTTACAGGTGAGCTCCTACGAGCAGTACTTC . TRBJ2-7 TRBV28 .
CSASRASGRALETQYF TGCAGTGCTAGTAGGGCTAGCGGGAGGGCCTTGGAGACCCAGTACTTC TRBD2 TRBJ2-5 TRBV20-1 many
CASRAPKYRECEQYF TGTGCCAGCAGGGCCCCCAAATATCGGGAGTGCGAGCAGTACTTC . TRBJ2-7 TRBV6-1 .
CAWSFGYNEQFF TGTGCCTGGAGTTTTGGATACAATGAGCAGTTCTTC . TRBJ2-1 TRBV30 few
CASTAGLHLPFNTGELFF TGTGCCAGCACCGCGGGACTCCATCTTCCCTTCAACACCGGGGAGCTGTTTTTT . TRBJ2-2 TRBV6-1 .
CASSSNRQGTDSPLHF TGTGCCAGCAGTTCCAACCGGCAGGGAACGGATTCACCCCTCCACTTT . TRBJ1-6 TRBV12-3/TRBV12-4 many
CASSSIAGDGEQFF TGTGCCAGCAGTTCAATAGCGGGAGACGGTGAGCAGTTCTTC TRBD2 TRBJ2-1 TRBV28 .
CASSERSLSYNEQFF TGTGCCAGCAGTGAACGAAGTCTATCCTACAATGAGCAGTTCTTC . TRBJ2-1 TRBV6-1 .
CASSQNGNQPQHF TGTGCCAGCAGCCAAAACGGCAATCAGCCCCAGCATTTT . TRBJ1-5 TRBV6-1 .
CSVEERGNTGELFF TGCAGCGTTGAAGAGAGGGGGAACACCGGGGAGCTGTTTTTT . TRBJ2-2 TRBV29-1 many
CASNSLRTGVETQYF TGTGCCAGCAATTCTCTCCGGACAGGGGTAGAGACCCAGTACTTC TRBD1 TRBJ2-5 TRBV5-5 .
CASSPTPGTVSYNEQFF TGTGCCAGCAGTCCCACCCCGGGGACAGTTTCCTACAATGAGCAGTTCTTC TRBD1 TRBJ2-1 TRBV27 few
CASSPIRTSGATDTQYF TGTGCCAGCAGCCCCATCAGGACTAGCGGGGCCACAGATACGCAGTATTTT TRBD2 TRBJ2-3 TRBV7-9 many
CASSYQATSGSSYNEQFF TGCGCCAGCAGCTACCAAGCGACTAGCGGGAGCTCCTACAATGAGCAGTTCTTC TRBD2 TRBJ2-1 TRBV5-1 many
CASSPRQGWAGELFF TGTGCCAGCAGTCCCCGACAGGGTTGGGCCGGGGAGCTGTTTTTT TRBD1 TRBJ2-2 TRBV28 .
CASRGEGHNEQFF TGTGCCAGCAGGGGGGAGGGGCACAATGAGCAGTTCTTC TRBD2 TRBJ2-1 TRBV12-3/TRBV12-4 .
CASSYSYSNQPQHF TGTGCCAGCAGTTACAGCTATAGCAATCAGCCCCAGCATTTT . TRBJ1-5 TRBV6-2/TRBV6-3 .
CASRQGSTGELFF TGTGCCAGCAGGCAGGGGTCCACCGGGGAGCTGTTTTTT . TRBJ2-2 TRBV12-3/TRBV12-4 medium-sized
CASSSLAANTGELFF TGTGCCAGCAGTTCCCTAGCGGCGAACACCGGGGAGCTGTTTTTT TRBD2 TRBJ2-2 TRBV27 few
CASSVGTSGRTDTQYF TGTGCCAGCAGCGTAGGGACTAGCGGGAGGACAGATACGCAGTATTTT TRBD2 TRBJ2-3 TRBV9 many
CASSSSSGSQETQYF TGTGCCAGCAGCAGCTCTAGCGGGAGCCAAGAGACCCAGTACTTC TRBD2 TRBJ2-5 TRBV5-8 .
CASSPTSGTDTQYF TGTGCCAGCAGCCCGACTAGTGGCACAGATACGCAGTATTTT . TRBJ2-3 TRBV19 many
CASRSGKRETQYF TGCGCCAGCAGGAGCGGGAAACGAGAGACCCAGTACTTC TRBD2 TRBJ2-5 TRBV10-2 many
CASSLGTKHNEQFF TGTGCCAGCAGCTTAGGTACAAAGCACAATGAGCAGTTCTTC . TRBJ2-1 TRBV7-3 many
CASSETSGRAGELFF TGTGCCAGCAGTGAGACTAGCGGACGGGCCGGGGAGCTGTTTTTT TRBD2 TRBJ2-2 TRBV12-3/TRBV12-4 many
CATSRGRGSETQYF TGTGCCACCAGCAGAGGAAGGGGCAGTGAGACCCAGTACTTC . TRBJ2-5 TRBV15 many
CSASGTLEKLFF TGCAGTGCTAGCGGCACCCTAGAAAAACTGTTTTTT . TRBJ1-4 TRBV20-1 many